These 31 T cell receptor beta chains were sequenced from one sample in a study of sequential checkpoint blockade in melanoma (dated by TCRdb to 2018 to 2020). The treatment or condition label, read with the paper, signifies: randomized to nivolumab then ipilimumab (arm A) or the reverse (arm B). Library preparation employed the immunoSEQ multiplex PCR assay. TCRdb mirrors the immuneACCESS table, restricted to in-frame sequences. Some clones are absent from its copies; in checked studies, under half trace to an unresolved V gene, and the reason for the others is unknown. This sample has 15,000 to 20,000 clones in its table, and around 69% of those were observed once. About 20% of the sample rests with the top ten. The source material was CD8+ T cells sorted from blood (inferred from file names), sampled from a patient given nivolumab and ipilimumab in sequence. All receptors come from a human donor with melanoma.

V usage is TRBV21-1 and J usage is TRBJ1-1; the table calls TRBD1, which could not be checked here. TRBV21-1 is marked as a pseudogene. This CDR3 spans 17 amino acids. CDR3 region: CASSKYWDRGENTEAFF. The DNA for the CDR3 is TGTGCCAGCAGCAAATACTGGGACAGGGGTGAGAACACTGAAGCTTTCTTT.

Written as DNA, the CDR3 is TGTGCCGTAAGGGGACTATCCGTATTTAGCACAGATACGCAGTATTTT. It specifies CAVRGLSVFSTDTQYF. V and J are TRBV10-3 and TRBJ2-3, with TRBD2 identical over 7 bases. Germline CDR1 ENHRY, CDR2 SYGVKD. The CDR3 is made up of 16 amino acids. J was trimmed by 0 bases and V by 11 bases; bases with no gene match: 14.

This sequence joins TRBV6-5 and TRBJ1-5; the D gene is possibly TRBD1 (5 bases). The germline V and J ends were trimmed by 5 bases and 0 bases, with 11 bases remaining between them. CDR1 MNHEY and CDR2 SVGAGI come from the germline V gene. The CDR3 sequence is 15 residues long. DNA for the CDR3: TGTGCCAGCAGTCTGACACAGGCTAGCAATCAGCCCCAGCATTTT. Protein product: CASSLTQASNQPQHF.

The DNA of the CDR3 is TGTGCCAGCAGCACCCACAGGGCAGAACAAGCTAACTACAATGAGCAGTTCTTC. Its protein is CASSTHRAEQANYNEQFF. The rearrangement joins TRBV13 to TRBJ2-1; TRBD1 is a possible D gene (6 bases). The CDR3 totals 18 residues. Trimming pared 5 bases from V and 3 bases from J, leaving 23 bases between. CDR1 and CDR2 (germline): PRHDT, FYEKMQ (reference sequence).

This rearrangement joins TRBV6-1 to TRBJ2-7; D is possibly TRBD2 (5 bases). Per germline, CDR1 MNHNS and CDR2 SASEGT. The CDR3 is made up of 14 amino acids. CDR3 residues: CASSEFVGEGEQHV. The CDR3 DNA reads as TGTGCCAGCAGTGAATTCGTGGGTGAGGGCGAGCAGCACGTC.

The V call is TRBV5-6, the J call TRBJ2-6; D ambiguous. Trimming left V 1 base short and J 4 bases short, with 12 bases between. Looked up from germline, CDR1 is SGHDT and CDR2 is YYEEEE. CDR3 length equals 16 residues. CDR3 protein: CASSLKQVMGANVLTF. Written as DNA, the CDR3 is TGTGCCAGCAGCTTGAAGCAGGTGATGGGGGCCAACGTCCTGACTTTC. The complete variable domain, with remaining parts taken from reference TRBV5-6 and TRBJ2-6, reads DAGVTQSPTHLIKTRGQQVTLRCSPKSGHDTVSWYQQALGQGPQFIFQYYEEEERQRGNFPDRFSGHQFPNYSSELNVNALLLGDSALYLCASSLKQVMGANVLTFGAGSRLTVL.

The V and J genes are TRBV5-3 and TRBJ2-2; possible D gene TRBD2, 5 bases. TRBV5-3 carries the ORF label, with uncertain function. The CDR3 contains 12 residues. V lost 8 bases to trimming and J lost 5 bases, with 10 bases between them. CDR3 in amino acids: CASSEGTGELFF. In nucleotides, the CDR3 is TGTGCCAGCAGCGAGGGAACCGGGGAGCTGTTTTTT.

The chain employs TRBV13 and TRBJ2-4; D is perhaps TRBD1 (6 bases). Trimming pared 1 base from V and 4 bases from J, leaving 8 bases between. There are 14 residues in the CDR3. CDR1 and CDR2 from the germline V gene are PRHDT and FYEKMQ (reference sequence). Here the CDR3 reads CASSLDREKNIQYF. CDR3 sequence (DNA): TGTGCCAGCAGCTTAGACAGGGAGAAAAACATTCAGTACTTC. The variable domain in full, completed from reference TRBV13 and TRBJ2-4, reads AAGVIQSPRHLIKEKRETATLKCYPIPRHDTVYWYQQGPGQDPQFLISFYEKMQSDKGSIPDRFSAQQFSDYHSELNMSSLELGDSALYFCASSLDREKNIQYFGAGTRLSVL.

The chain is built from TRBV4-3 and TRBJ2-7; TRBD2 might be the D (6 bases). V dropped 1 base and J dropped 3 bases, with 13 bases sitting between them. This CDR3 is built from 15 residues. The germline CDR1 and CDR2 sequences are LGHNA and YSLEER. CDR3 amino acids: CASSQAEGRYYEQYF. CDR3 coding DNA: TGCGCCAGCAGCCAAGCGGAGGGCAGATACTACGAGCAGTACTTC.

The CDR3: CASSPGIAGGFYEQYF. The CDR3 DNA reads TGTGCCAGCAGTCCCGGAATAGCGGGGGGCTTCTACGAGCAGTACTTC. This chain uses TRBV6-6 with TRBJ2-7; 10 nucleotides line up with TRBD2. The CDR3 covers 16 residues. CDR1 MNHNY and CDR2 SVGAGI come from the germline V gene (reference sequence). With 5 bases clipped from V and 3 bases from J, the junction kept 10 bases outside the gene matches.

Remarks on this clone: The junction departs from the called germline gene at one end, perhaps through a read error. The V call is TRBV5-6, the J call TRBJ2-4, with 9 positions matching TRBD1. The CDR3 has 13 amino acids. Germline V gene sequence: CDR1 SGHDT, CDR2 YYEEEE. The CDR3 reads CASTLGTGIIQYF. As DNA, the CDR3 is TGTGCCAGCACCTTGGGGACAGGGATCATTCAGTACTTC.

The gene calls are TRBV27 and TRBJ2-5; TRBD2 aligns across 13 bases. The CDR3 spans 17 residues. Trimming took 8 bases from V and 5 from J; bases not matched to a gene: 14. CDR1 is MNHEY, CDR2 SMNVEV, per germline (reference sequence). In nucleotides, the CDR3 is TGTGCCAGCTCCAATCGACTAGCGGGGGGAACAGGGGAGACCCAGTACTTC. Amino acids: CASSNRLAGGTGETQYF.

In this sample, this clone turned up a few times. In nucleotides, the CDR3 is TGTGCCAGCAGCTCCGGGGGTGGGGGTTTCTACGAGCAGTACGTC. Encoded protein: CASSSGGGGFYEQYV. The rearrangement links TRBV6-1 to TRBJ2-7; TRBD2 is a possible D gene (6 bases). The CDR3 contains 15 residues. V lost 6 bases and J 3 bases, leaving 18 bases between the germline ends. CDR1 MNHNS and CDR2 SASEGT come from the germline V gene.

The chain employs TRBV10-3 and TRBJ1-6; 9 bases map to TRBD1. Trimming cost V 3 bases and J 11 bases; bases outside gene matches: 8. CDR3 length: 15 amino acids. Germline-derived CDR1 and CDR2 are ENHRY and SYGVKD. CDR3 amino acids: CAISESGQGNTPLHF. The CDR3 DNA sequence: TGTGCCATCAGTGAATCCGGACAGGGGAACACACCCCTCCACTTT.

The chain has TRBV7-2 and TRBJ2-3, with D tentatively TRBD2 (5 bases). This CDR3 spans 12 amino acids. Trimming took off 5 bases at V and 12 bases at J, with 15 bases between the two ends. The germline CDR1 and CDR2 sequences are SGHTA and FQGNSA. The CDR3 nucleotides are TGTGCCAGCAGCCCAACCCCCGGGAACCAGTATTTT. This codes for CASSPTPGNQYF.

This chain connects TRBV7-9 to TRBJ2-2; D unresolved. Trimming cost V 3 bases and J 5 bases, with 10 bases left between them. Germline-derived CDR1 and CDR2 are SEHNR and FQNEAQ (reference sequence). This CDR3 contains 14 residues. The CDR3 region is CASSLTGTTGELFF. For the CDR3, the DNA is TGTGCCAGCAGCTTGACGGGTACAACCGGGGAGCTGTTTTTT.

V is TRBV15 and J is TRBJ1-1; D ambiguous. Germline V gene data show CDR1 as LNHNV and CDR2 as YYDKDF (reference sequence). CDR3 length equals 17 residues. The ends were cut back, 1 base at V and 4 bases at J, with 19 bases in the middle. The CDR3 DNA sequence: TGTGCCACCAGCAGAGGACTGGGGAGGGAATGGCTCACTGAAGCTTTCTTT. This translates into CATSRGLGREWLTEAFF.

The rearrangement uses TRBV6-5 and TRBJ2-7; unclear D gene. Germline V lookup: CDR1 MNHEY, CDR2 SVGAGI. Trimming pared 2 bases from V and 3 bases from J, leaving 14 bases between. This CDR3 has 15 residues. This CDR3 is CASSYHGSPDYEQYV. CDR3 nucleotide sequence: TGTGCCAGCAGTTACCATGGCTCACCAGACTACGAGCAGTACGTC.

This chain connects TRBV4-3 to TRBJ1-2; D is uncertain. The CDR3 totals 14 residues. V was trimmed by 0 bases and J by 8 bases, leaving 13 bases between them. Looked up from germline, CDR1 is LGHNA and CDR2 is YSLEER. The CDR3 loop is CASSQEGGSRGYTF. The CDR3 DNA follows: TGCGCCAGCAGCCAAGAAGGCGGCAGTCGGGGCTACACCTTC.

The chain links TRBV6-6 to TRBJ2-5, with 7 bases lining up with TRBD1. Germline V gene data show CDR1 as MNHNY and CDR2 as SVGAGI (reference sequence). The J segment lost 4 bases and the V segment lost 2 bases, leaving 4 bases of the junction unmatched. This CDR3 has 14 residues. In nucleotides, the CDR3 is TGTGCCAGCAGTTACAGGGGGCGGAGAGAGACCCAGTACTTC. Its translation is CASSYRGRRETQYF.

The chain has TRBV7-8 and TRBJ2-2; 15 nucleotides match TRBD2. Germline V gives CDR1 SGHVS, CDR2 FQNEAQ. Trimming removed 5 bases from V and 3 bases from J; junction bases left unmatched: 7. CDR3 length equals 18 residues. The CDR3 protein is CASSIGTSGGTYTGELFF. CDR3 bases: TGTGCCAGCAGCATCGGGACTAGCGGGGGGACCTACACCGGGGAGCTGTTTTTT.

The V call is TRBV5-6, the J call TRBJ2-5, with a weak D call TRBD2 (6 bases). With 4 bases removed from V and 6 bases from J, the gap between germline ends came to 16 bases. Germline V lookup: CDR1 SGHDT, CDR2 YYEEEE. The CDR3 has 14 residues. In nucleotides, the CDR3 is TGTGCCAGCAGCCTCTCCGCGGGGAGGAAGACCCAGTACTTC. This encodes CASSLSAGRKTQYF.

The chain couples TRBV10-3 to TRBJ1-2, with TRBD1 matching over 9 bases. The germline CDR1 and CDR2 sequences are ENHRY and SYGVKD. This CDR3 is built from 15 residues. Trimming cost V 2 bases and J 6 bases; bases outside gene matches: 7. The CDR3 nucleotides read TGTGCCATCAGTGAGAGACAGGGGGAATTTAATGGCTACACCTTC. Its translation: CAISERQGEFNGYTF.

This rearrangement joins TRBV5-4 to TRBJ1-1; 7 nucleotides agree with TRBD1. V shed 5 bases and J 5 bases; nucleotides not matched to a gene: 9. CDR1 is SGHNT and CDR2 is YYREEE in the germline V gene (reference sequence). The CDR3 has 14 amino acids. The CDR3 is CASRPDRAGTEAFF. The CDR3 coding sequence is TGTGCCAGCAGGCCAGACAGGGCGGGGACTGAAGCTTTCTTT.

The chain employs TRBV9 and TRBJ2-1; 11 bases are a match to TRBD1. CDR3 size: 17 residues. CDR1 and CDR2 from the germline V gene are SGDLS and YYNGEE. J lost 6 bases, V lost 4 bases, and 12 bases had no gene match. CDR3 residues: CASSYDDGTGGGNEQFF. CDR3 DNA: TGTGCCAGCAGCTACGACGACGGGACAGGGGGTGGCAATGAGCAGTTCTTC.

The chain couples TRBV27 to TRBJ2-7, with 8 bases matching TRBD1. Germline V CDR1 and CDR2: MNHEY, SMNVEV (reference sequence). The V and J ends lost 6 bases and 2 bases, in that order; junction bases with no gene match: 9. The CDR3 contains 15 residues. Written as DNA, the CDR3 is TGTGCCAGCAGCCCCGTACAGGGGGTGACCTACGAGCAGTACTTC. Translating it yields CASSPVQGVTYEQYF.

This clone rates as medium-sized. The CDR3 sequence is CASSFPKLYGYTF. CDR3 bases: TGTGCCAGCAGCTTCCCAAAGCTATATGGCTACACCTTC. The V gene is TRBV13, the J gene TRBJ1-2; D gene unclear. The length of the CDR3 is 13 residues. CDR1 is PRHDT, CDR2 FYEKMQ, per germline (reference sequence). Trimming took off 3 bases at V and 5 bases at J, with 10 bases between the two ends.

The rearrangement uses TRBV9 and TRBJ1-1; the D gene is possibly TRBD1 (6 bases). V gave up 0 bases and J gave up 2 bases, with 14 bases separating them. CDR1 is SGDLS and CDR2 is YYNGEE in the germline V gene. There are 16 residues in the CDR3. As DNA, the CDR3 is TGTGCCAGCAGCGTAGAAGCGGGGGGGGCCAACACTGAAGCTTTCTTT. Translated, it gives CASSVEAGGANTEAFF.

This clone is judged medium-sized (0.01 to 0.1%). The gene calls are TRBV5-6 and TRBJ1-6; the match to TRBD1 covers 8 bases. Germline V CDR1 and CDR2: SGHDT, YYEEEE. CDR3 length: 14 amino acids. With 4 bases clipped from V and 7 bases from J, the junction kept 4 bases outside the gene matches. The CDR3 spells CASSAGQGNSPLHF. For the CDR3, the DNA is TGTGCCAGCAGCGCCGGACAGGGCAATTCACCCCTCCACTTT.

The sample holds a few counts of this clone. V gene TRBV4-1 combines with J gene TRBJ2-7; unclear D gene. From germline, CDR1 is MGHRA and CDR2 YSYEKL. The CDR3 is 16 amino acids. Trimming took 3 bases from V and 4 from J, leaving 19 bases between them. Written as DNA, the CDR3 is TGCGCCAGCAGCCATCATCCTGAGCGTACTTATTACGAGCAGTACGTC. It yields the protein CASSHHPERTYYEQYV.

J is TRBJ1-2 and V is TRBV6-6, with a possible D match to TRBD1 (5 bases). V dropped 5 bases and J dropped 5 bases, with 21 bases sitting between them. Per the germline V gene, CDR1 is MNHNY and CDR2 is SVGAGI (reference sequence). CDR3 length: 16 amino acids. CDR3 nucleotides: TGTGCCAGCAGTCCCTCGCTGGGGGGTCGAGAGTATGGCTACACCTTC. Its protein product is CASSPSLGGREYGYTF.